This T cell receptor beta chain was found in a study of PD-L1 blockade in urothelial cancer. The overall study: Blood samples contained a median about 140,000 T cells.

Regarding time point: pretreatment peripheral blood. Trimming pared 0 bases from V and 6 bases from J, leaving 11 bases between. The CDR3 extends over 14 amino acids. The germline V gene encodes CDR1 SGHRS and CDR2 YFSETQ. This table comes from immunoSEQ multiplex PCR, and its TCRdb copy is limited to in-frame clones, with some not included. The sample carries roughly 63,000 clones, 80% to 90% recorded once. The TCR comes from a man between 65 and 80 years old with urothelial cancer. The chain carries TRBV5-1 and TRBJ2-3; no clear D. Source: PBMCs, taken around atezolizumab (anti-PD-L1) treatment. The CDR3 region has the DNA TGCGCCAGCAGCTTGGCCGGTCCCCCCGATACGCAGTATTTT. Amino acid sequence: CASSLAGPPDTQYF.